These 18 T cell receptor beta chains were sequenced from one sample in a study of glioma-infiltrating T cells after dendritic cell vaccination. Clones were sequenced by immunoSEQ multiplex PCR, and TCRdb holds only the in-frame ones, with some missing. The table records 45,000 to 60,000 clones, roughly 80% of them present only once. Described time point: after dendritic cell vaccination, including at tumor progression/relapse. The sequenced sample was blood, obtained after dendritic cell vaccination. The receptors stem from a human donor with glioblastoma.

The chain couples TRBV4-3 to TRBJ1-2; D not resolved. V gave up 1 base and J gave up 7 bases, with 16 bases separating them. The CDR3 runs to 15 residues. Per the germline V gene, CDR1 is LGHNA and CDR2 is YSLEER. The CDR3 DNA reads as TGCGCCAGCAGCCAAGGATCCGACCCCGGAGTTGGCTACACCTTC. Translating it yields CASSQGSDPGVGYTF.

The rearrangement links TRBV6-1 to TRBJ2-1; possibly TRBD1 for D (6 bases). CDR3 length equals 13 residues. V was cut by 3 bases and J by 6 bases, with 9 bases left in between. Germline V CDR1 and CDR2: MNHNS, SASEGT. CDR3 sequence: CASSDRGGNEQFF. The CDR3 DNA is TGTGCCAGCAGTGACAGGGGTGGCAATGAGCAGTTCTTC.

This chain joins TRBV5-1 and TRBJ2-5, with D uncertain. Trimming took off 0 bases at V and 1 base at J, with 7 bases between the two ends. Germline V CDR1 and CDR2: SGHRS, YFSETQ. The CDR3 contains 14 residues. Written as DNA, the CDR3 is TGCGCCAGCAGCTTGGCCGACACCCAAGAGACCCAGTACTTC. It specifies CASSLADTQETQYF.

This clone is a singleton in its sample. At one of its ends the junction is not consistent with the germline gene, which may arise from a read error. Other nucleotide sequences in the sample specify the same CDR3. This chain links TRBV10-1 with TRBJ1-1; D not resolved. The CDR3 has 13 residues. CDR1 and CDR2 from the germline V gene are WNHNN and SYGVQD (reference sequence). CDR3 protein: CASSEYRNTEAFF. The CDR3, as DNA: TGCGCCAGCAGCGAGTACAGAAACACTGAAGCTTTCTTT.

This clone was recorded a few times. The V gene is TRBV10-3, the J gene TRBJ1-1; no reliable D call. The germline V and J ends were trimmed by 4 bases and 3 bases, with 9 bases remaining between them. The CDR3 totals 13 residues. Germline CDR1 is ENHRY and CDR2 is SYGVKD. The CDR3 DNA is TGTGCCATCAGTGGGGCATGGGACACTGAAGCTTTCTTT. Its protein product is CAISGAWDTEAFF.

This chain joins TRBV30 and TRBJ1-1, with no clear D. V was pared by 5 bases and J by 11 bases, with 12 bases between. The CDR3 is 10 amino acids. Germline V gene sequence: CDR1 GTSNPN, CDR2 SVGIG (reference sequence). CDR3 bases: TGTGCCTGGGGAGACTCTGCCGCTTTCTTT. Amino acids: CAWGDSAAFF.

The chain links TRBV2 to TRBJ2-1; TRBD1 agrees at 7 bases. Per the germline V gene, CDR1 is SNHLY and CDR2 is FYNNEI. J gave up 8 bases and V 5 bases, and 9 bases lay outside the gene matches. CDR3 size: 14 residues. For the CDR3, the DNA is TGTGCCAGCAGTTGGGACAGAGCTGGGGATGAGCAGTTCTTC. Its protein product is CASSWDRAGDEQFF.

The CDR3, as DNA: TGCGCCAGCACCCCCAACTCCCACTCGGCGGATGAGCAGTTCTTC. This sequence encodes CASTPNSHSADEQFF. The chain recombines TRBV4-1 with TRBJ2-1; D is undetermined. The V end was cut by 7 bases, the J end by 8 bases, with 21 bases between. This CDR3 is 15 amino acids long. The V gene's germline CDR1 is MGHRA and CDR2 YSYEKL.

The CDR3 reads CAWSVSRMPTDTQYF. The CDR3 nucleotides read TGTGCCTGGAGTGTGTCGCGGATGCCCACAGATACGCAGTATTTT. The gene calls are TRBV30 and TRBJ2-3; no reliable D call. The germline gives CDR1 GTSNPN, CDR2 SVGIG (reference sequence). The CDR3 contains 15 residues. V was pared by 0 bases and J by 2 bases, with 12 bases between.

J is TRBJ1-4 and V is TRBV5-1; tentative D call: TRBD1 (6 bases). Trimming cost V 4 bases and J 4 bases, with 8 bases left between them. Germline CDR1 SGHRS, CDR2 YFSETQ. The CDR3 loop spans 13 amino acids. The CDR3 here is CASSTRGNEKLFF. The CDR3 bases are TGCGCCAGCAGCACCAGGGGTAATGAAAAACTGTTTTTT. Based on the CDR3 plus reference TRBV5-1 and TRBJ1-4, the full variable domain is KAGVTQTPRYLIKTRGQQVTLSCSPISGHRSVSWYQQTPGQGLQFLFEYFSETQRNKGNFPGRFSGRQFSNSRSEMNVSTLELGDSALYLCASSTRGNEKLFFGSGTQLSVL.

This rearrangement joins TRBV5-1 to TRBJ1-4; 8 nucleotides match TRBD1. CDR3 length: 16 residues. Trimming removed 4 bases from V and 7 bases from J; junction bases left unmatched: 12. In germline, CDR1 is SGHRS, CDR2 YFSETQ. CDR3 sequence (DNA): TGCGCCAGCAGCACGGACAGGGCAAATACGGGTGAAAAACTGTTTTTT. It is translated as CASSTDRANTGEKLFF. The entire variable domain, with the rest obtained from reference TRBV5-1 and TRBJ1-4, is as follows: KAGVTQTPRYLIKTRGQQVTLSCSPISGHRSVSWYQQTPGQGLQFLFEYFSETQRNKGNFPGRFSGRQFSNSRSEMNVSTLELGDSALYLCASSTDRANTGEKLFFGSGTQLSVL.

As concerns this clone: Additional DNA sequences in this sample encode the identical CDR3. The chain uses TRBV13 and TRBJ2-7; TRBD1 matches at 10 bases. The germline gives CDR1 PRHDT, CDR2 FYEKMQ (reference sequence). Losses at the gene ends were 5 bases for V and 1 base for J; bases not matched to a gene: 2. This CDR3 comprises 14 residues. This CDR3 is CASSPGQGSYEQYF. The CDR3 nucleotides read TGTGCCAGCAGCCCGGGACAGGGGTCCTACGAGCAGTACTTC.

The table lists this clone with a few counts. The chain combines TRBV19 with TRBJ1-1; 8 positions match TRBD1. The germline V gene encodes CDR1 LNHDA and CDR2 SQIVND (reference sequence). This CDR3 spans 16 amino acids. With 5 bases clipped from V and 0 bases from J, the junction kept 8 bases outside the gene matches. CDR3 residues: CASSLWTGPLNTEAFF. CDR3 coding DNA: TGTGCCAGTAGTCTCTGGACAGGGCCGCTGAACACTGAAGCTTTCTTT.

This chain links TRBV4-3 with TRBJ2-7; 7 bases agree with TRBD1. V shed 4 bases, J shed 3 bases, and the junction held 9 bases outside the gene matches. The CDR3 is 15 amino acids. CDR1 is LGHNA and CDR2 is YSLEER in the germline V gene. Here the CDR3 reads CASSPFTGQFYEQYF. For the CDR3, the DNA is TGCGCCAGCAGCCCTTTTACGGGACAGTTCTACGAGCAGTACTTC.

This clone was observed a few times. J is TRBJ1-2 and V is TRBV14; D is ambiguous. The CDR3 has 15 amino acids. Germline values: CDR1 SGHDN, CDR2 FVKESK. V lost 4 bases, J lost 4 bases, and 16 bases lay in between. CDR3 loop: CASSPRSSGPYGYTF. In DNA form, the CDR3 reads TGTGCCAGCAGCCCAAGGTCCAGTGGGCCCTATGGCTACACCTTC.

This chain connects TRBV5-6 to TRBJ1-5, with D possibly TRBD1 on 5 matching bases. The CDR3 loop spans 14 amino acids. Trimming removed 3 bases at V and 4 bases at J, with 11 bases between. Germline V CDR1 and CDR2: SGHDT, YYEEEE. This chain's CDR3 is CASSSAGGNQPQHF. The CDR3 coding sequence is TGTGCCAGCAGCTCCGCCGGGGGAAATCAGCCCCAGCATTTT.

This sequence joins TRBV4-1 and TRBJ1-4; TRBD1 might be the D (5 bases). CDR1 MGHRA and CDR2 YSYEKL come from the germline V gene. Trimming took 6 bases from V and 4 from J, leaving 12 bases between them. This CDR3 is built from 14 residues. CDR3 coding DNA: TGCGCCAGCAGTATTGACAGACATAATGAAAAACTGTTTTTT. It translates to CASSIDRHNEKLFF.

This CDR3 is CASRTSGGDAGELFF. The CDR3, as DNA: TGTGCCAGCCGGACTAGCGGGGGGGACGCCGGGGAGCTGTTTTTT. This rearrangement joins TRBV9 to TRBJ2-2; 15 bases map to TRBD2. J lost 6 bases, V lost 7 bases, and 4 bases had no gene match. CDR3 size: 15 residues. Germline V gene data show CDR1 as SGDLS and CDR2 as YYNGEE. The variable domain in full, completed from reference TRBV9 and TRBJ2-2, reads DSGVTQTPKHLITATGQRVTLRCSPRSGDLSVYWYQQSLDQGLQFLIQYYNGEERAKGNILERFSAQQFPDLHSELNLSSLELGDSALYFCASRTSGGDAGELFFGEGSRLTVL.